The rows below give T cell receptor beta chains drawn from one sample of a study of blood T cells in healthy people across ages. Each CDR3 protein is one row after TCRdb ran MiXCR on the 5' RACE reads. In the table there are over 1,500,000 distinct CDR3 sequences, about two fifths of which are singletons. Specimen: blood. Receptors originate from a human donor in good health. Both conserved end residues are part of each CDR3. Fields, in order: clone size, V gene, CDR3 protein. Clone size, where shown, is once, few, many, or a class for clones that have expanded.

clone size: NA; V gene: TRBV12-3/TRBV12-4; CDR3 protein: CASRPGTTDTQYF
clone size: few; V gene: TRBV6-6; CDR3 protein: CASSSGGGGLEQYF
clone size: NA; V gene: TRBV10-3; CDR3 protein: CAISEPAGGPGNVQFF
clone size: NA; V gene: TRBV4-3; CDR3 protein: CASSQVWGGSYNSPLHF
clone size: few; V gene: TRBV6-2/TRBV6-3; CDR3 protein: CASSPGLWETQYF
clone size: NA; V gene: TRBV12-3/TRBV12-4; CDR3 protein: CASRQTGGVHGYTF
clone size: many; V gene: TRBV4-1; CDR3 protein: CASSLRDTGYDEQYF
clone size: NA; V gene: TRBV25-1; CDR3 protein: CASSGITGVTEAFF
clone size: few; V gene: TRBV20-1; CDR3 protein: CSAQGQGAVEQFF
clone size: NA; V gene: TRBV24-1; CDR3 protein: CATRVIARYNKQFF
clone size: few; V gene: TRBV11-1; CDR3 protein: CASNLEGLYEQYF
clone size: NA; V gene: TRBV10-3; CDR3 protein: CAISDSGRYGYTF
clone size: NA; V gene: TRBV7-2; CDR3 protein: CASSYYMGEINQPQHF
clone size: NA; V gene: TRBV9; CDR3 protein: CASSFHSGTGGYEQYF
clone size: NA; V gene: TRBV7-3; CDR3 protein: CASSLGPGEADTQYF
clone size: few; V gene: TRBV20-1; CDR3 protein: CSARDYSNEQFF
clone size: NA; V gene: TRBV4-3; CDR3 protein: CASSQDWRRDLNEKLFF
clone size: few; V gene: TRBV5-1; CDR3 protein: CASRLTEYNYGYTF
clone size: many; V gene: TRBV4-3; CDR3 protein: CASSQVEGGGYGYTF
clone size: NA; V gene: TRBV13; CDR3 protein: CASSPRTGSSTDTQYF
clone size: NA; V gene: TRBV9; CDR3 protein: CASSVSGQGAESDTQYF
clone size: NA; V gene: TRBV20-1; CDR3 protein: CSASPLKFRFQYF
clone size: few; V gene: TRBV2; CDR3 protein: CASSEALRTYGYTF
clone size: once; V gene: TRBV28; CDR3 protein: CASRRPDRQETQYF
clone size: NA; V gene: TRBV7-9; CDR3 protein: CARGQADTQYF
clone size: NA; V gene: TRBV7-2; CDR3 protein: CAGSSNVASGGRDTQYF
clone size: few; V gene: TRBV24-1; CDR3 protein: CAPPIPLRQVYEQYF
clone size: NA; V gene: TRBV29-1; CDR3 protein: CSVGAFRDRTDSNQPQHF
clone size: NA; V gene: TRBV18; CDR3 protein: CASSPTTGVGEQYF
clone size: NA; V gene: TRBV20-1; CDR3 protein: CSARVLTSGSTDTQYF
clone size: NA; V gene: TRBV5-1; CDR3 protein: CASSLLAGRHNEQYF
clone size: NA; V gene: TRBV7-2; CDR3 protein: CASSFSGWANEKLFF
clone size: few; V gene: TRBV10-3; CDR3 protein: CAINGQARGYTF
clone size: NA; V gene: TRBV29-1; CDR3 protein: CSVEVRDWGLTSTDTRYF
clone size: few; V gene: TRBV20-1; CDR3 protein: CSARGNHTRSYEQYF
clone size: NA; V gene: TRBV2; CDR3 protein: CASSPGQGYPNEQFF
clone size: few; V gene: TRBV20-1; CDR3 protein: CSASPRDIYNEQFF
clone size: NA; V gene: TRBV10-3; CDR3 protein: CAISVSRHTEAFF
clone size: NA; V gene: TRBV5-1; CDR3 protein: CASSPGTKDNEQFF
clone size: NA; V gene: TRBV29-1; CDR3 protein: CSVAWPEAEAFF
clone size: NA; V gene: TRBV2; CDR3 protein: CASTLRAGGNYGYTF
clone size: NA; V gene: TRBV20-1; CDR3 protein: CSASLFVGGSRRPPLHF
clone size: few; V gene: TRBV4-2; CDR3 protein: CASSPSNREFYNEQFF
clone size: NA; V gene: TRBV20-1; CDR3 protein: CSALRDRGQGEQFF
clone size: NA; V gene: TRBV14; CDR3 protein: CASSLHWEIADTQYF
clone size: once; V gene: TRBV9; CDR3 protein: CASSAGTDGISYGYTF
clone size: NA; V gene: TRBV6-2/TRBV6-3; CDR3 protein: CASSYSLGGGLYNEQFF
clone size: NA; V gene: TRBV29-1; CDR3 protein: CSVEEWNRHYGYTF
clone size: NA; V gene: TRBV28; CDR3 protein: CASSLRQVGNTEAFF
clone size: NA; V gene: TRBV7-3; CDR3 protein: CASSLTSGDTRYF
clone size: NA; V gene: TRBV4-3; CDR3 protein: CASSQGAGGATYNEQFF
clone size: NA; V gene: TRBV20-1; CDR3 protein: CSAMSGGTSRGKLFF
clone size: NA; V gene: TRBV7-9; CDR3 protein: CASSLLTGRDTGELFF
clone size: NA; V gene: TRBV6-1; CDR3 protein: CASSPNRVGNTGELFF
clone size: NA; V gene: TRBV5-1; CDR3 protein: CASSFGKGGVSDTQYF
clone size: few; V gene: TRBV20-1; CDR3 protein: CSARDRVKNEQFF
clone size: few; V gene: TRBV6-2/TRBV6-3; CDR3 protein: CASSYSPVNQPQHF
clone size: few; V gene: TRBV20-1; CDR3 protein: CSATQGGSFEQYF
clone size: few; V gene: TRBV20-1; CDR3 protein: CSASGGGRGGFFYEQYF